This T cell receptor beta chain was sequenced during a study of vaccination effects on CD4 cells after COVID-19 (dated by TCRdb to between 2021 and 2024). Background for the entire study: Post-vaccine samples across the study were collected a median of 72 days after the second dose, with a range of 14 to 241. SARS-CoV-2 spike-specific CD4+ TCR repertoires were compared before and after mRNA vaccination in COVID-19 convalescent patients and in infection-naive vaccine recipients. The full study included roughly 11 COVID-19 convalescent patients and several SARS-CoV-2-naive healthy vaccine recipients. Cultures from other donors in the study were sequenced using the Oncomine TCR Beta short-read assay on an Illumina iSeq 100. Findings and caveats that apply to the study as a whole: The study was limited by a small number of convalescent patients and lacked early post-infection timepoints. At late post-vaccination timepoints, both infection-induced and vaccine-induced clones showed marked clonal contraction, consistent with waning T cell responses. In healthy vaccine recipients, vaccine-induced clones were almost all SARS-CoV-2 mono-reactive, with only 1 of 255 cross-reactive with common cold coronaviruses.

Spanning cysteine to phenylalanine, the CDR3 consists of 13 amino acids. Only the CDR3 DNA is retained, 39 bases long and in frame from the first base. Via the germline V gene, CDR1 is MNHEY and CDR2 SVGAGI. Between the V and J ends, shortened by 7 bases and 8 bases respectively, the junction contains 15 bases. The ViraFEST assay stimulated PBMC with viral peptide pools and then used TCR sequencing to identify antigen-specific CD4+ T cell clonotypes by expansion. After less than eleven days of culture, CD4+ T cells were isolated with the EasySep CD4+ T cell isolation kit. Each participant received two doses of an mRNA SARS-CoV-2 vaccine, either BNT162b2 or mRNA-1273. Negative nucleocapsid antibody results before and after vaccination confirmed that the healthy vaccine recipients had no prior SARS-CoV-2 infection. Each well held two million PBMC cultured in IMDM containing around 5% human AB serum, roughly 10 IU/ml IL-2 and gentamicin, along with 8 to 10 ug/ml peptides. Half of the culture medium was replaced with fresh IL-2-containing medium on days 3 and 7. Unless otherwise noted, each peptide stimulation condition was cultured in triplicate wells. Using Ficoll-Paque Plus gradient centrifugation, PBMC were separated from whole blood and then either used fresh or cryopreserved at -140C. The spike proteins of SARS-CoV-2 and of the common cold coronaviruses HCoV-NL63, HCoV-OC43 and HCoV-229E were spanned by overlapping peptide pools. Genomic DNA was extracted from cultured CD4+ T cells with the QIAamp micro DNA kit.

The library was obtained by the immunoSEQ multiplex PCR assay. DNA from the CD4+ T cells that had been cultured and isolated underwent TCR beta CDR3 sequencing. For the original study's pipeline: The analysis removed non-productive TCR sequences, trimmed reads to the CDR3 region, and retained only CDR3s that were 7 or more amino acids long. Antigen-specific clonotypes were identified with the MANAFEST web app by comparing expansion in peptide wells against reference cultures. For clones to be considered positive, expansion at FDR<0.05 versus reference and all other wells, an odds ratio above 5, and a frequency above 0.1% in two replicate wells were required. A clonotype was called cross-reactive if it was significantly expanded both in SARS-CoV-2 spike wells and in at least one common cold coronavirus spike condition. CDR3 similarity was assessed by Levenshtein distance with the stringdist R package, and unrooted trees were built with ape in R 3.6.1. The clones in this table, taken by TCRdb from immuneACCESS, are in-frame only. Not every clone is retained; where verified, under half of the shortfall comes from an unresolved V gene, and the cause of the rest is unknown. V and J calls and clone size are given by that table; D and trimming were obtained from the DNA. Counted in this sample were under 85,000 clones; roughly 73% of them appeared once. The biggest ten clones account for 0.85% to 1.2% of the sample.

As concerns this clone: Which antigen it targets is not known. Base-call qualities are not available, and no considerably larger clone is one nucleotide away.

The material was CD4+ T cells from PBMCs cultured with HCoV-OC43 spike peptides, obtained after COVID-19 vaccination. The cell subset or site label for this specimen denotes: HCoV-OC43 spike overlapping peptide pool stimulation. Recombination connected TRBV6-5 to TRBJ2-4; the D gene is perhaps TRBD1 or TRBD2, as each covers 6 bases. This receptor was taken from a human donor who received a COVID-19 vaccine. The CDR3 loop reads CASTLTGADIQYF. In nucleotide form, the sequence is TGTGCCAGCACCCTGACGGGGGCGGACATTCAGTACTTC.